These 10 T cell receptor beta chains were all obtained from the same sample, sequenced in a study of blood T cell repertoires in COVID-19. Profiled with immunoSEQ multiplex PCR; TCRdb holds only in-frame clones, not every one. The profile shows roughly 130,000 clones, 70% to 85% of them singletons. The sample consisted of peripheral blood. Receptors originate from a woman aged 45-65 years with acute or convalescent COVID-19.

The chain is built from TRBV6-1 and TRBJ1-5; tentative D call: TRBD1 (5 bases). The CDR3 is 16 residues long. Germline CDR1 and CDR2: MNHNS and SASEGT. The ends were cut back, 3 bases at V and 1 base at J, with 13 bases in the middle. CDR3 nucleotide sequence: TGTGCCAGCAGTGAGGAAGTAGGGGCGAGCAATCAGCCCCAGCATTTT. The encoded protein is CASSEEVGASNQPQHF.

Here the CDR3 reads CAWSSQGTEAFF. DNA of the CDR3: TGTGCCTGGAGTTCCCAGGGCACTGAAGCTTTCTTT. V and J are TRBV30 and TRBJ1-1, with D perhaps matching TRBD1 (5 bases). The V end lost 2 bases, the J end lost 4 bases, and 8 bases lay between the germline ends. The CDR3 length is 12 residues. In germline, CDR1 is GTSNPN, CDR2 SVGIG (reference sequence). The variable domain in full, completed from reference TRBV30 and TRBJ1-1, reads SQTIHQWPATLVQPVGSPLSLECTVEGTSNPNLYWYRQAAGRGLQLLFYSVGIGQISSEVPQNLSASRPQDRQFILSSKKLLLSDSGFYLCAWSSQGTEAFFGQGTRLTVV.

This clone was seen more than once but under ten times. The chain carries TRBV5-5 and TRBJ1-5; D may be TRBD1 (6 bases). From germline, CDR1 is SGHKS and CDR2 YYEKEE (reference sequence). The germline V and J ends were trimmed by 4 bases and 1 base, with 15 bases remaining between them. The CDR3 spans 16 residues. The CDR3 sequence is CASSVGAGNSNQPQHF. CDR3 nucleotide sequence: TGTGCCAGCAGCGTGGGGGCAGGGAACAGCAATCAGCCCCAGCATTTT.

This clone showed up just once. This chain joins TRBV3-1 (or the pseudogene TRBV3-2) and TRBJ1-6, with unresolved D. Trimming took off 6 bases at V and 11 bases at J, with 17 bases between the two ends. Germline V gene lookup returns CDR1 LGHDT and CDR2 YNNKEL (reference sequence). CDR3 size: 14 residues. CDR3 residues: CASSLTPYVPPLHF. The CDR3 DNA follows: TGTGCCAGCAGTCTCACTCCTTACGTCCCACCCCTCCACTTT.

The genes are TRBV3-1 (or the pseudogene TRBV3-2) and TRBJ1-2, with D hard to call. Germline V gene data show CDR1 as LGHDT and CDR2 as YNNKEL (reference sequence). The CDR3 consists of 13 residues. V was clipped by 1 base and J by 2 bases, with 5 bases between them. This chain's CDR3 is CASSQVQNYGYTF. Written as DNA, the CDR3 is TGTGCCAGCAGCCAAGTACAGAACTATGGCTACACCTTC.

The V and J genes are TRBV11-3 and TRBJ1-5; 7 bases fit TRBD1. Germline V gene lookup returns CDR1 SGHNT and CDR2 YENEEA. The CDR3 spans 16 residues. V trimming: 5 bases; J trimming: 3 bases; junction bases outside the gene matches: 10. This chain's CDR3 is CASSATDRLVNQPQHF. CDR3 in DNA: TGTGCCAGCAGCGCAACGGACAGGCTGGTCAATCAGCCCCAGCATTTT.

J is TRBJ1-5 and V is TRBV6-6, with D maybe TRBD1 (5 bases). Deletions cut 4 bases from V and 2 bases from J, with 9 bases between. Looked up from germline, CDR1 is MNHNY and CDR2 is SVGAGI (reference sequence). The CDR3 loop spans 14 amino acids. The CDR3: CASSFTGGNQPQHF. CDR3 DNA: TGTGCCAGCAGTTTTACGGGGGGCAATCAGCCCCAGCATTTT.

The gene calls are TRBV6-5 and TRBJ1-6; 10 nucleotides line up with TRBD1. Germline CDR1 and CDR2: MNHEY and SVGAGI. This CDR3 spans 16 amino acids. Germline trimming cut 4 bases from V and 12 bases from J; bases unmatched to any gene: 12. The chain's CDR3 is CASSSRKDRGYQPLHF. The DNA of the CDR3 is TGTGCCAGCAGTTCCCGGAAGGACAGGGGGTACCAACCCCTCCACTTT.

The CDR3 coding sequence is TGTGCCAGCAGCTTCCGGACAGTAACTGAAGCTTTCTTT. Its protein product is CASSFRTVTEAFF. V usage is TRBV11-3 and J usage is TRBJ1-1; D may be TRBD1 (6 bases). The CDR3 extends over 13 amino acids. Trimming removed 3 bases at V and 5 bases at J, with 10 bases between. The germline gives CDR1 SGHNT, CDR2 YENEEA. The variable domain in full, completed from reference TRBV11-3 and TRBJ1-1, reads EAGVVQSPRYKIIEKKQPVAFWCNPISGHNTLYWYLQNLGQGPELLIRYENEEAVDDSQLPKDRFSAERLKGVDSTLKIQPAELGDSAVYLCASSFRTVTEAFFGQGTRLTVV.

The V call is TRBV2, the J call TRBJ1-5; 9 bases match TRBD1. The V segment lost 0 bases and the J segment 7 bases; nucleotides outside the gene matches: 7. Germline CDR1 reads SNHLY; CDR2 reads FYNNEI. The CDR3 covers 16 residues. CDR3 amino acids: CASSEALGQGPQPQHF. CDR3 sequence (DNA): TGTGCCAGCAGTGAAGCGCTAGGACAGGGGCCCCAGCCCCAGCATTTT.